The 13 T cell receptor beta chains below all came from one sample that was sequenced in a study of OX40 agonist ivuxolimab in advanced cancers. Produced via immunoSEQ multiplex PCR; TCRdb's table is partial and in-frame only. The sample consists of 72,000 or so clones, about 85% of them appearing once. This sample comprised CD4+ or CD8+ T cells sorted from blood, obtained in a trial of the OX40 agonist ivuxolimab. These TCRs come from an adult with an advanced solid tumor such as melanoma, head and neck, liver or kidney cancer.

The rearrangement joins TRBV7-2 to TRBJ2-1; TRBD2 matches at 7 bases. Germline V CDR1 and CDR2: SGHTA, FQGNSA. The CDR3 contains 15 residues. The CDR3 is CATRGGRSSYNEQFF. Written as DNA, the CDR3 is TGTGCTACCCGCGGGGGTAGAAGCTCCTACAATGAGCAGTTCTTC.

The chain combines TRBV5-6 with TRBJ2-7; 7 positions agree with TRBD2. The CDR3 spans 16 residues. The ends lost 1 base at V and 5 bases at J; junction bases unmatched: 12. Germline assignment: CDR1 SGHDT and CDR2 YYEEEE. The DNA for the CDR3 is TGTGCCAGCAGCTTGCGGGGGAGGGTCGGCGGGAACGAGCAGTACTTC. Its protein product is CASSLRGRVGGNEQYF. Drawing the rest from reference TRBV5-6 and TRBJ2-7, the complete variable domain is DAGVTQSPTHLIKTRGQQVTLRCSPKSGHDTVSWYQQALGQGPQFIFQYYEEEERQRGNFPDRFSGHQFPNYSSELNVNALLLGDSALYLCASSLRGRVGGNEQYFGPGTRLTVT.

The chain uses TRBV6-5 and TRBJ1-4; D might be TRBD1 (5 bases). V was shortened by 10 bases and J by 10 bases, with 22 bases between the two germline ends. This CDR3 is 14 amino acids long. Germline lookup yields CDR1 MNHEY and CDR2 SVGAGI. The CDR3 DNA sequence: TGTGCCACCCGCTTGAAGGCCGCGAGGGGAAAACTGTTTTTT. It translates to CATRLKAARGKLFF.

The rearrangement uses TRBV5-1 and TRBJ1-3; D might be TRBD1 (5 bases). V lost 0 bases and J 3 bases, leaving 16 bases between the germline ends. This CDR3 contains 17 residues. In germline, CDR1 is SGHRS, CDR2 YFSETQ. The CDR3 nucleotides read TGCGCCAGCAGCTTGGGGGCCTGGGGCGAGGGTGGAAACACCATATATTTT. Its translation is CASSLGAWGEGGNTIYF.

For the CDR3, the DNA is TGTGCCAGTCGCCTCACTTACGGTAGGGATGAGCAGTTCTTC. Translation gives CASRLTYGRDEQFF. The chain employs TRBV19 and TRBJ2-1; D uncertain. With 8 bases removed from V and 8 bases from J, the gap between germline ends came to 19 bases. The CDR3 has 14 amino acids. Germline CDR1 reads LNHDA; CDR2 reads SQIVND (reference sequence).

V usage is TRBV5-1 and J usage is TRBJ2-5, with 7 bases lining up with TRBD2. Germline V gene sequence: CDR1 SGHRS, CDR2 YFSETQ. With 0 bases clipped from V and 2 bases from J, the junction kept 4 bases outside the gene matches. This CDR3 contains 15 residues. CDR3 residues: CASSLVSSGQETQYF. The CDR3 DNA sequence: TGCGCCAGCAGCTTGGTGTCTAGCGGACAAGAGACCCAGTACTTC.

CDR3 nucleotide sequence: TGTGCCAGCAGCGCAGTGGGGTGGACCACTGAAGCTTTCTTT. This gives the protein CASSAVGWTTEAFF. The genes are TRBV11-2 and TRBJ1-1, with D unresolved. Trimming cost V 5 bases and J 4 bases, with 14 bases left between them. CDR1 and CDR2 (germline): SGHAT, FQNNGV. The CDR3 length is 14 residues.

The V call is TRBV18, the J call TRBJ1-1; D unclear. This CDR3 is 15 amino acids long. Germline V lookup: CDR1 KGHSH, CDR2 LQKENI. Deletions cut 0 bases from V and 0 bases from J, with 8 bases between. CDR3 nucleotides: TGTGCCAGCTCACCACCACAATTAATGAACACTGAAGCTTTCTTT. Translating gives CASSPPQLMNTEAFF. Using reference TRBV18 and TRBJ1-1 for the parts outside the CDR3, the full variable domain is NAGVMQNPRHLVRRRGQEARLRCSPMKGHSHVYWYRQLPEEGLKFMVYLQKENIIDESGMPKERFSAEFPKEGPSILRIQQVVRGDSAAYFCASSPPQLMNTEAFFGQGTRLTVV.

In its sample, this clone was seen once. J is TRBJ1-2 and V is TRBV5-4; no reliable D call. This CDR3 spans 16 amino acids. V dropped 0 bases and J dropped 2 bases, with 14 bases sitting between them. Germline V gene lookup returns CDR1 SGHNT and CDR2 YYREEE (reference sequence). CDR3 DNA sequence: TGTGCCAGCAGCTTGGATCTGCCTCGGACGAACTATGGCTACACCTTC. Translating gives CASSLDLPRTNYGYTF.

The rearrangement joins TRBV6-1 to TRBJ2-1; 7 bases map to TRBD2. V shed 4 bases and J 5 bases; nucleotides not matched to a gene: 5. Germline V gives CDR1 MNHNS, CDR2 SASEGT. The CDR3 length is 14 residues. In DNA form, the CDR3 reads TGTGCCAGCAGTGTGCTAGCGGAGAACAATGAGCAGTTCTTC. It encodes CASSVLAENNEQFF.

J is TRBJ1-2 and V is TRBV30, with D unclear. This CDR3 is 14 amino acids long. CDR1 is GTSNPN and CDR2 is SVGIG in the germline V gene (reference sequence). The V end was cut by 3 bases, the J end by 4 bases, with 15 bases between. The CDR3 is CAWRLQSFGYGYTF. In nucleotides, the CDR3 is TGTGCCTGGAGGTTACAGTCCTTCGGCTATGGCTACACCTTC.

A single count supports this clone. The rearrangement joins TRBV7-9 to TRBJ2-5; D gene ambiguous. CDR3 length equals 12 residues. Trimming removed 3 bases at V and 5 bases at J, with 7 bases between. Germline CDR1 is SEHNR and CDR2 is FQNEAQ (reference sequence). The CDR3 coding sequence is TGTGCCAGCAGCTTGAATGGCGAGACCCAGTACTTC. It yields the protein CASSLNGETQYF.

The chain couples TRBV2 to TRBJ2-7; 7 bases align to TRBD2. V dropped 7 bases and J dropped 0; count of bases not matched to a gene: 3. CDR1 SNHLY and CDR2 FYNNEI come from the germline V gene. This CDR3 has 13 residues. The CDR3 nucleotides read TGTGCCAGCAAGCCGGGGGGCTCCTACGAGCAGTACTTC. This sequence encodes CASKPGGSYEQYF. Full variable domain (remainder filled in from reference TRBV2 and TRBJ2-7): EPEVTQTPSHQVTQMGQEVILRCVPISNHLYFYWYRQILGQKVEFLVSFYNNEISEKSEIFDDQFSVERPDGSNFTLKIRSTKLEDSAMYFCASKPGGSYEQYFGPGTRLTVT.